Listed here are 26 T cell receptor beta chains from one sample, sequenced in a study of post-analysis software for immune sequencing data. Study results and caveats: TRBV segments more frequent in patients than in controls numbered about 5 and included TRBV5-6, TRBV5-1 and TRBV20-1.

Unique molecular identifiers tagged the TCR beta cDNA libraries. A single record per CDR3 protein comes from TCRdb applying MiXCR to the PCR reads. Altogether 500,000 to 600,000 distinct CDR3 sequences are present, 44% being singletons, with the ten largest covering 1.7%. The antigens these receptors bind are not known. The sample consisted of blood. Every receptor here comes from a girl aged 10 to 17 with multiple sclerosis.

This clonotype is a singleton in its sample. This chain uses TRBV2 with TRBJ1-5; D call uncertain. The CDR3 extends over 14 amino acids. Germline V gene data show CDR1 as SNHLY and CDR2 as FYNNEI. V was clipped by 3 bases and J by 0 bases, with 6 bases between them. CDR3 coding DNA: TGTGCCAGCAGTGAGATAGGTAGCAATCAGCCCCAGCATTTT. It specifies CASSEIGSNQPQHF.

V is TRBV5-5 and J is TRBJ2-4; TRBD2 matches at 10 bases. The J call may be wrong; the DNA end is better matched by TRBJ2-7. Germline V gene data show CDR1 as SGHKS and CDR2 as YYEKEE (reference sequence). This CDR3 region has 15 residues. The CDR3 is CASSLELAGYYEQYF. The CDR3 coding sequence is TGTGCCAGCAGCTTGGAACTAGCGGGGTATTACGAGCAGTACTTC.

The rearrangement uses TRBV10-1 and TRBJ2-3; D gene unclear. The CDR3 is 14 residues long. Trimming shortened V by 3 bases and J by 2 bases, and 9 bases separated the two germline ends. Per germline, CDR1 WNHNN and CDR2 SYGVQD (reference sequence). The CDR3 DNA reads TGCGCCAGCAGTGAATCCAGATCCACAGATACGCAGTATTTT. As protein: CASSESRSTDTQYF.

This clonotype occurred a few times. The gene calls are TRBV12-3 or TRBV12-4 and TRBJ2-5, with 11 bases aligning to TRBD1. This CDR3 contains 15 residues. V shed 6 bases, J shed 3 bases, and the junction held 6 bases outside the gene matches. CDR3 DNA sequence: TGTGCCAGCAGCCTCCTGGGACAGGGGGAAGAGACCCAGTACTTC. This encodes CASSLLGQGEETQYF.

About this clonotype: The junction differs from germline at one of its ends, possibly a read error. The genes are TRBV7-9 and TRBJ2-6; D might be TRBD1 (6 bases). The CDR3 is 16 residues long. Germline V gene data show CDR1 as SEHNR and CDR2 as FQNEAQ (reference sequence). The CDR3 loop is CASSPRDTTGANVQTF. The DNA of the CDR3 is TGTGCCAGCAGCCCCCGGGACACCACTGGGGCCAACGTCCAGACTTTC.

The V and J genes are TRBV29-1 and TRBJ2-7; D gene ambiguous. CDR1 and CDR2 from the germline V gene are SQVTM and ANQGSEA. V lost 6 bases, J lost 0 bases, and 9 bases lay in between. The CDR3 has 12 amino acids. CDR3 DNA sequence: TGCAGCGTCGCGGCCCACTCCTACGAGCAGTACTTC. Protein: CSVAAHSYEQYF.

This rearrangement joins TRBV9 to TRBJ2-5; D possibly corresponds to TRBD1 (5 bases). The J call is doubtful: the DNA matches TRBJ2-7 better. The CDR3 totals 14 residues. The germline V gene encodes CDR1 SGDLS and CDR2 YYNGEE. The CDR3 protein is CASSVEHRSHEQYF. For the CDR3, the DNA is TGTGCCAGCAGCGTAGAACACAGGTCCCACGAGCAGTACTTC.

This clonotype appeared a few times. The rearrangement uses TRBV7-9 and TRBJ2-4; a weak D match, TRBD1 (5 bases). The germline CDR1 and CDR2 sequences are SEHNR and FQNEAQ (reference sequence). The V and J ends lost 5 bases and 13 bases respectively, with 21 bases between them. The CDR3 loop spans 14 amino acids. CDR3 coding DNA: TGTGCCAGCAGCACTGCTATAGGGGTTACTGAGCAGTACTTC. Protein sequence: CASSTAIGVTEQYF.

The chain couples TRBV12-3 or TRBV12-4 to TRBJ2-7; D is perhaps TRBD1 (6 bases). V gave up 4 bases and J gave up 0 bases, with 13 bases separating them. The CDR3 contains 15 residues. Here the CDR3 DNA reads TGTGCCAGCAGTTACCGGACAGCTAGCTCCTACGAGCAGTACTTC. Protein product: CASSYRTASSYEQYF.

The rearrangement uses TRBV20-1 and TRBJ1-6; no definite D call. Germline V CDR1 and CDR2: DFQATT, SNEGSKA (reference sequence). The CDR3 has 16 residues. Trimming left V 3 bases short and J 0 bases short, with 12 bases between. The CDR3 DNA reads as TGCAGTGCTAGGGGAGTTACTAGCTCCTATAATTCACCCCTCCACTTT. This codes for CSARGVTSSYNSPLHF.

This clonotype showed up just a few times. V is TRBV21-1 and J is TRBJ2-7. TRBV21-1 is termed a pseudogene. The CDR3 consists of 15 residues. The CDR3 region has the DNA TGTGCCAGCAGCAAAGCGGAGGACGAAATCTACGAGCAGTACTTC. Protein sequence: CASSKAEDEIYEQYF.

This clonotype has a single count. The chain uses TRBV12-3 or TRBV12-4 and TRBJ1-1; D ambiguous. V was pared by 3 bases and J by 6 bases, with 8 bases between. The CDR3 totals 12 residues. This CDR3 reads CASSLRGSEAFF. DNA of the CDR3: TGTGCCAGCAGTTTGCGAGGGTCTGAAGCTTTCTTT.

The rearrangement joins TRBV6-5 to TRBJ2-3; TRBD2 might be the D (6 bases). V was shortened by 2 bases and J by 1 base, with 13 bases between the two germline ends. The CDR3 consists of 16 residues. Germline CDR1 is MNHEY and CDR2 is SVGAGI. The CDR3 here is CASSYRSGGGTDTQYF. The CDR3 coding sequence is TGTGCCAGCAGTTACAGGTCCGGGGGAGGCACAGATACGCAGTATTTT.

This clonotype showed up just a few times. The chain combines TRBV3-1 with TRBJ2-7; D gene uncertain. V was cut by 1 base and J by 2 bases, with 3 bases left in between. The CDR3 extends over 12 amino acids. CDR1 and CDR2 (germline): LGHDT, YNNKEL (reference sequence). The CDR3 DNA follows: TGTGCCAGCAGCCAAGCCGCCTACGAGCAGTACTTC. Protein sequence: CASSQAAYEQYF.

The chain couples TRBV6-6 to TRBJ2-3; 10 bases line up with TRBD2. The CDR3 consists of 16 residues. V gave up 6 bases and J gave up 6 bases; unmatched junction bases: 12. Germline CDR1 reads MNHNY; CDR2 reads SVGAGI (reference sequence). The DNA of the CDR3 is TGTGCCAGCAGAGCTCCTAGCGGGAGAGTGCTCGATACGCAGTATTTT. This encodes CASRAPSGRVLDTQYF.

This chain joins TRBV6-1 and TRBJ2-7; 11 positions match TRBD2. Germline values: CDR1 MNHNS, CDR2 SASEGT. The CDR3 length is 14 residues. V lost 6 bases to trimming and J lost 4 bases; unmatched junction nucleotides: 5. CDR3 amino acids: CASRRTSGLYEQYF. Here the CDR3 DNA reads TGTGCCAGCAGGCGGACTAGCGGGCTTTACGAGCAGTACTTC.

The chain couples TRBV12-3 or TRBV12-4 to TRBJ1-1; 9 bases fit TRBD1. The V segment lost 5 bases and the J segment 11 bases; nucleotides outside the gene matches: 6. The CDR3 length is 12 residues. The CDR3 bases are TGTGCCAGCAGTCCGCGACAGGGGGAGGCTTTCTTT. It codes for CASSPRQGEAFF.

The chain couples TRBV5-1 to TRBJ2-7; D is perhaps TRBD1 or TRBD2 (6 bases each). Per germline, CDR1 SGHRS and CDR2 YFSETQ. V was pared by 6 bases and J by 4 bases, with 14 bases between. The length of the CDR3 is 13 residues. The CDR3 loop reads CASTSGAHYEQYF. CDR3 DNA sequence: TGCGCCAGCACCTCGGGGGCACATTACGAGCAGTACTTC.

This clonotype occurred once. The genes are TRBV5-1 and TRBJ2-1; no reliable D call. V was shortened by 4 bases and J by 0 bases, with 17 bases between the two germline ends. The CDR3 consists of 17 residues. Looked up from germline, CDR1 is SGHRS and CDR2 is YFSETQ. CDR3 amino acids: CASSTKRLTSSYNEQFF. CDR3 nucleotide sequence: TGCGCCAGCAGCACAAAACGACTTACAAGCTCCTACAATGAGCAGTTCTTC. The full variable domain, rest sourced from reference TRBV5-1 and TRBJ2-1, is KAGVTQTPRYLIKTRGQQVTLSCSPISGHRSVSWYQQTPGQGLQFLFEYFSETQRNKGNFPGRFSGRQFSNSRSEMNVSTLELGDSALYLCASSTKRLTSSYNEQFFGPGTRLTVL.

The chain uses TRBV29-1 and TRBJ1-2; D is unclear. The CDR3 consists of 14 residues. Per the germline V gene, CDR1 is SQVTM and CDR2 is ANQGSEA. Trimming removed 1 base at V and 8 bases at J, with 17 bases between. CDR3 sequence reads: CSVEGSSWLEGYTF. The CDR3 DNA sequence: TGCAGCGTTGAAGGCTCCAGCTGGCTTGAGGGCTACACCTTC.

The chain combines TRBV7-9 with TRBJ2-5, with TRBD2 identical over 13 bases. The CDR3 is 16 amino acids. Germline V gene lookup returns CDR1 SEHNR and CDR2 FQNEAQ (reference sequence). V trimming: 5 bases; J trimming: 4 bases; junction bases outside the gene matches: 7. The CDR3 region is CASSQLAGGLTETQYF. The CDR3 DNA sequence: TGTGCCAGCAGCCAACTAGCGGGAGGGTTGACAGAGACCCAGTACTTC.

The rearrangement uses TRBV12-3 or TRBV12-4 and TRBJ2-5; maybe TRBD2 (6 bases). The V gene lost 6 bases and the J gene lost 5 bases, with 19 bases spanning the gap. This CDR3 comprises 15 residues. CDR3 bases: TGTGCCAGCAGAGAGCCCGGGACTCCTCGGGAGACCCAGTACTTC. Translated, it gives CASREPGTPRETQYF.

The rearrangement links TRBV19 to TRBJ2-4, with unresolved D. The CDR3 consists of 14 residues. V lost 3 bases and J 1 base, leaving 7 bases between the germline ends. In germline, CDR1 is LNHDA, CDR2 SQIVND (reference sequence). CDR3 sequence: CASSMLIAKNIQYF. In nucleotides, the CDR3 is TGTGCCAGTAGTATGTTGATCGCCAAAAACATTCAGTACTTC.

This clonotype came up a few times. This chain links TRBV6-6 with TRBJ2-1; D may be TRBD1 (5 bases). The CDR3 has 14 amino acids. V was clipped by 2 bases and J by 2 bases, with 7 bases between them. The germline V gene has CDR1 MNHNY and CDR2 SVGAGI (reference sequence). In DNA, the CDR3 is TGTGCCAGCAGTTACACAGGAGCCTACAATGAGCAGTTCTTC. Residues: CASSYTGAYNEQFF.

The table lists this clonotype with a few counts. The genes are TRBV12-3 or TRBV12-4 and TRBJ2-1; 9 positions agree with TRBD1. V lost 5 bases to trimming and J lost 10 bases; unmatched junction nucleotides: 24. The length of the CDR3 is 19 residues. CDR3 bases: TGTGCCAGCAGTCCCGGGACAGGGCGCTTCGGTTTGCGGGGCACAGAGCAGTTCTTC. As protein: CASSPGTGRFGLRGTEQFF.

Ten or more counts support this clonotype. This chain connects TRBV20-1 to TRBJ1-1; 12 bases are shared with TRBD1. CDR3 length: 14 amino acids. V was clipped by 5 bases and J by 5 bases; unmatched bases: 6. Germline-derived CDR1 and CDR2 are DFQATT and SNEGSKA (reference sequence). The DNA for the CDR3 is TGCAGTGCTTCGGGGGACAGGGGGCGAACTGAAGCTTTCTTT. This encodes CSASGDRGRTEAFF.